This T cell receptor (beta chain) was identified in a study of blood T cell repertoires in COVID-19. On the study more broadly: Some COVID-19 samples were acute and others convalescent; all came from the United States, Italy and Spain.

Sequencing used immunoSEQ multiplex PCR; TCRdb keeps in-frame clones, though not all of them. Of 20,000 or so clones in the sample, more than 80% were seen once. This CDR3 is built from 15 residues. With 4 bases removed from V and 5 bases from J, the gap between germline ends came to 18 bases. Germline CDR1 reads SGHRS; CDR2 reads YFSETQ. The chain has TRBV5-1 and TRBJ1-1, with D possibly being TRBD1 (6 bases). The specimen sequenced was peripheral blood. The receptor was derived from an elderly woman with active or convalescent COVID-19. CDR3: CASSRAGGARTEAFF. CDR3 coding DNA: TGCGCCAGCAGCCGGGCCGGGGGGGCAAGGACTGAAGCTTTCTTT.